These 19 T cell receptor beta chains were all obtained from the same sample, sequenced in a study of blood T cells in healthy people across ages. Then a second PCR, running about 6 to 12 cycles, was carried out with a sample-barcoded 5' primer and a J-beta primer mix. From the 5' RACE reads, TCRdb called clonotypes with MiXCR, one entry per CDR3 protein. Of some 1,800,000 distinct CDR3 sequences listed, about 39% were seen once; the top ten hold more than 20%. The sample comprised blood. These TCRs come from a human donor in good health.

The sample holds many counts of this clonotype. V gene TRBV4-2 combines with J gene TRBJ2-1, with 9 bases matching TRBD1. CDR1 and CDR2 (germline): LGHNA, YNFKEQ. The CDR3 spans 20 residues. Germline trimming cut 0 bases from V and 8 bases from J; bases unmatched to any gene: 20. The chain's CDR3 is CASSQEGRVRPGQGIDEQFF. DNA of the CDR3: TGTGCCAGCAGCCAAGAAGGCAGGGTCCGACCGGGACAGGGTATCGATGAGCAGTTCTTC.

The table lists this clonotype with a few counts. The chain couples TRBV3-1 to TRBJ1-2; D is unresolved. Germline loops: CDR1 LGHDT, CDR2 YNNKEL (reference sequence). Trimming shortened V by 5 bases and J by 0 bases, and 13 bases separated the two germline ends. The CDR3 covers 15 residues. The DNA for the CDR3 is TGTGCCAGCAGCTTCGAGGGTTACGCTAACTATGGCTACACCTTC. Its translation: CASSFEGYANYGYTF.

The V call is TRBV5-1, the J call TRBJ2-1, with 9 bases fitting TRBD1. Germline assignment: CDR1 SGHRS and CDR2 YFSETQ. Unmatched junction bases numbered 6, after V lost 3 bases and J lost 2 bases. This CDR3 contains 16 residues. The CDR3, as DNA: TGCGCCAGCAGCTCGCCGGGACAGGGACCCTACAATGAGCAGTTCTTC. Translated, it gives CASSSPGQGPYNEQFF.

This clonotype was detected many times. The gene calls are TRBV7-2 and TRBJ1-2; D remains ambiguous. Germline V lookup: CDR1 SGHTA, CDR2 FQGNSA. The V gene lost 1 base and the J gene lost 4 bases, with 4 bases spanning the gap. This CDR3 contains 12 residues. The CDR3 nucleotides are TGTGCCAGCAGCTTAGGTCGCTATGGCTACACCTTC. Protein sequence: CASSLGRYGYTF.

This clonotype was detected only a few times. Here the CDR3 reads CASSPSGRQNEKLFF. The CDR3 coding sequence is TGCGCCAGCAGCCCTAGCGGCAGGCAGAATGAAAAACTGTTTTTT. V is TRBV4-3 and J is TRBJ1-4; no definite D call. The CDR3 is made up of 15 amino acids. The germline V gene has CDR1 LGHNA and CDR2 YSLEER. V lost 4 bases, J lost 5 bases, and 14 bases lay in between.

This chain uses TRBV12-5 with TRBJ2-6; D not certain. CDR3 length: 18 amino acids. Trimming cost V 2 bases and J 1 base, with 15 bases left between them. Looked up from germline, CDR1 is LGHNT and CDR2 is FRNRAP. Here the CDR3 reads CASGLPPGIGSGANVLTF. As DNA, the CDR3 is TGTGCTAGTGGTTTGCCACCCGGTATTGGGTCTGGGGCCAACGTCCTGACTTTC.

This clonotype occurred once. The gene calls are TRBV6-5 and TRBJ1-2; D is ambiguous. V dropped 2 bases and J dropped 4 bases, with 11 bases sitting between them. This CDR3 region has 14 residues. Germline CDR1 reads MNHEY; CDR2 reads SVGAGI. DNA of the CDR3: TGTGCCAGCAGTTACAAGGGCAGCTCCTATGGCTACACCTTC. Translation: CASSYKGSSYGYTF.

The gene calls are TRBV12-3 or TRBV12-4 and TRBJ2-1; D not resolved. The CDR3 covers 15 residues. V dropped 6 bases and J dropped 0 bases, with 12 bases sitting between them. In DNA, the CDR3 is TGTGCCAGCAGACCCCGGCCCCACTCCTACAATGAGCAGTTCTTC. Encoded protein: CASRPRPHSYNEQFF.

This CDR3 is CSASSGGASDEQFF. CDR3 bases: TGCAGTGCTAGCAGCGGGGGGGCTTCGGATGAGCAGTTCTTC. The chain joins TRBV20-1 to TRBJ2-1; 10 positions agree with TRBD2. V lost 3 bases to trimming and J lost 8 bases; unmatched junction nucleotides: 7. The CDR3 contains 14 residues. CDR1 and CDR2 (germline): DFQATT, SNEGSKA (reference sequence).

This clonotype was counted a few times. The V call is TRBV20-1, the J call TRBJ2-1, with no clear D. Trimming took 4 bases from V and 5 from J, leaving 3 bases between them. Germline V CDR1 and CDR2: DFQATT, SNEGSKA (reference sequence). This CDR3 has 10 amino acids. CDR3 residues: CSATDNEQFF. CDR3 bases: TGCAGTGCTACCGACAATGAGCAGTTCTTC.

The chain couples TRBV5-1 to TRBJ2-6; D ambiguous. Germline assignment: CDR1 SGHRS and CDR2 YFSETQ. CDR3 length: 15 residues. Trimming shortened V by 1 base and J by 2 bases, and 7 bases separated the two germline ends. CDR3 loop: CASSLRSPGANVLTF. The CDR3 nucleotides are TGCGCCAGCAGCTTGAGGTCTCCTGGGGCCAACGTCCTGACTTTC.

The rearrangement links TRBV5-1 to TRBJ2-1, with D possibly TRBD2 on 5 matching bases. Per germline, CDR1 SGHRS and CDR2 YFSETQ. V lost 1 base and J lost 9, with 11 bases in between. The CDR3 sequence is 13 residues long. The CDR3 loop is CASSLFTGIEQFF. Here the CDR3 DNA reads TGCGCCAGCAGCTTGTTTACGGGGATTGAGCAGTTCTTC.

The genes are TRBV6-2 or TRBV6-3 and TRBJ1-2, with D possibly TRBD1 on 5 matching bases. The germline CDR1 and CDR2 sequences are MNHEY and SVGEGT. This CDR3 region has 15 residues. The V end lost 2 bases, the J end lost 4 bases, and 14 bases lay between the germline ends. In nucleotides, the CDR3 is TGTGCCAGCAGTTACCCGGGATCAGGGCTCTATGGCTACACCTTC. This codes for CASSYPGSGLYGYTF.

CDR3: CSVRDGAYNEQFF. The CDR3 nucleotides read TGCAGCGTCCGGGACGGTGCCTACAATGAGCAGTTCTTC. The rearrangement links TRBV29-1 to TRBJ2-1; D could derive from TRBD1 or TRBD2 (5 bases each). Trimming cost V 6 bases and J 2 bases, with 11 bases left between them. This CDR3 comprises 13 residues. Germline CDR1 reads SQVTM; CDR2 reads ANQGSEA.

V and J are TRBV20-1 and TRBJ2-1; D gene unclear. Germline-derived CDR1 and CDR2 are DFQATT and SNEGSKA (reference sequence). CDR3 length: 13 amino acids. Trimming removed 7 bases from V and 5 bases from J, with 15 bases in between. The CDR3 protein is CSGRNRRNNEQFF. DNA for the CDR3: TGCAGTGGAAGAAATCGCAGGAACAATGAGCAGTTCTTC.

This rearrangement joins TRBV20-1 to TRBJ1-5; D not certain. The CDR3 sequence is 12 residues long. Between the trimmed V and J ends, which lost 3 bases and 8 bases, there was a span of 11 bases. CDR1 is DFQATT and CDR2 is SNEGSKA in the germline V gene (reference sequence). CDR3 region: CSASTGTEPQHF. Here the CDR3 DNA reads TGCAGTGCTAGTACGGGAACGGAGCCCCAGCATTTT.

The CDR3 nucleotides are TGTGCCAGCAGCCAAGGGACAGTCATTGGCTACACCTTC. Amino acids: CASSQGTVIGYTF. This sequence joins TRBV7-2 and TRBJ1-2; 7 bases fit TRBD1. J was trimmed by 7 bases and V by 5 bases; bases with no gene match: 7. This CDR3 region has 13 residues. Germline V gene data show CDR1 as SGHTA and CDR2 as FQGNSA.

This clonotype has just a few counts. The chain uses TRBV20-1 and TRBJ1-5; D is uncertain. Per the germline V gene, CDR1 is DFQATT and CDR2 is SNEGSKA (reference sequence). This CDR3 contains 18 residues. V lost 4 bases and J 0 bases, leaving 22 bases between the germline ends. In nucleotides, the CDR3 is TGCAGTGCTACTAAGGGCTCCGCCGGCGATTTTAGCAATCAGCCCCAGCATTTT. Protein sequence: CSATKGSAGDFSNQPQHF.

Comment on this clonotype: Germline is not matched at one junction end, which may reflect a read error. The chain is built from TRBV5-1 and TRBJ2-1; 10 nucleotides match TRBD1. The CDR3 totals 14 residues. Germline V gene sequence: CDR1 SGHRS, CDR2 YFSETQ. CDR3 nucleotides: TGTGCCAGCAGCTGGGGACAGGGGTACAATGAGCAGTTCTTC. Translated, it gives CASSWGQGYNEQFF.